This T cell receptor (beta chain) came from a study of T cells in Graves' hyperthyroidism and ophthalmopathy (dated by TCRdb to about 2019). Study-wide context: Peripheral blood samples were taken at initial diagnosis, before any treatment was given. To identify distinguishing TCR V-J signatures, a discovery cohort of about a hundred patients was used, comprising 43 with Graves' ophthalmopathy and some 60 with stable Graves' hyperthyroidism. Prospective prediction of ophthalmopathy was tested in an independent validation cohort consisting of 18 hyperthyroidism patients and around 17 patients who later progressed to ophthalmopathy. The roughly 100 discovery patients were divided at random into training and test sets in a 7:3 ratio. The study also compared thyroid tissue and blood T-cell repertoires from about six Graves' hyperthyroidism patients. After blood sampling, hyperthyroidism patients were treated with methimazole at a starting dose of 30 mg daily, and ophthalmopathy patients were treated with high-dose intravenous methylprednisolone. According to the paper, TCR Vbeta CDR3 sequencing was carried out on 120 to 150 peripheral blood samples, which came from under 50 ophthalmopathy, approximately 72 hyperthyroidism and approximately 17 progressor patients.

CDR1 and CDR2 are read off the germline V gene (reference sequence) as LNHDA and SQIVND. The CDR3 runs 15 residues from the cysteine to the phenylalanine. The read is trimmed to its CDR3 DNA, 45 bases read in frame from base 1. V and J lose 3 bases and 1 base, and a span of 12 bases separates them. Amplification of TCR beta CDR3 regions was carried out from RNA transcripts. For the first round of RT-PCR on the TCR CDR3, the HTBI primer set was used together with the Qiagen OneStep RT-PCR kit. Libraries were constructed in a second round of multiplex PCR, after which size selection and purification were performed. Sequencing of the libraries was done on an Illumina HiSeq2000 using paired-end 100 bp reads. The original methods were these. SOAPnuke was used to process the raw data, removing reads that contained adapters or uncalled bases, had a mean Phred below 15, or lacked an exact match to the constant primer or identifier. COPE v1.2.5 was used to merge high-quality paired reads, and clonotypes were defined as unique nucleotide sequences. MiTCR v1.1 was used to align the clonotypes against IMGT TRBV, TRBD and TRBJ reference segments. Analysis was restricted to V-J combinations with a frequency above 0.0001, which covered over 98% of repertoires. A TCS score was defined as the ratio between F50 (clonal expansion) and ExV (chaos), using BLOSUM62-based TCRdist between CDR3 peptides within each V-J. Welch's t-statistics and random forest reduced fewer than 550 V-J features to fewer than 15, which were used in a naive Bayes classifier (R e1071). Through fastp at Q25 and MiXCR, TCRdb rebuilt clones from the public reads, retaining in-frame beta chains. Identical CDR3 protein sequences are pooled into one entry, listed with their most common genes and DNA. TCRdb's processing, not the authors', yielded these V and J calls. The sample table holds about 640,000 distinct CDR3 sequences, of which roughly 20% were seen once. The leading ten clones occupy roughly 30% of the sample.

The research as a whole found: A model built on a 13 V-J signature distinguished ophthalmopathy from stable hyperthyroidism, reaching around 87% sensitivity and 81% to 83% specificity in cross-validation and 80%/75% in testing. Most expanded thyroid clonotypes (frequency above 0.001) were also found in blood, which suggests that blood repertoires may mirror thyroid immune responses. No statistical method was used to set the sample size in advance, and investigators knew the group allocation. In validation, the model predicted progression to ophthalmopathy a median of roughly 6.1 months before onset, with approximately 70% sensitivity and roughly 73% specificity.

Ophthalmopathy patients had moderately to severely active disease, Clinical Activity Score of at least 3, NOSPECS grade of at least 4, and duration under 3 months. Any patient with an uncontrolled infection, another autoimmune disease, pregnancy or lactation was excluded. Clinical symptoms, serum thyroxine and TRAb, thyroid ultrasound, and orbital computed tomography formed the basis for the diagnoses. PBMCs were separated from approximately 9.9 ml of fresh peripheral blood using Ficoll-Paque density gradient centrifugation. Total RNA was extracted with Trizol reagent, and quality was checked on an Agilent 2100 Bioanalyzer. Comment on this clonotype: It lacks a known antigen. One base away there is no much larger clone; base qualities are not given.

The sequence was collected from a man aged 25-40 years with Graves' ophthalmopathy. The source material was blood. Recombination connected TRBV19 to TRBJ1-1, with TRBD1 as a weak D call on 5 bases. The CDR3 here reads CASSIAQGGNTEAFF. The DNA is as follows: TGTGCCAGTAGTATTGCCCAGGGCGGGAACACTGAAGCTTTCTTT.